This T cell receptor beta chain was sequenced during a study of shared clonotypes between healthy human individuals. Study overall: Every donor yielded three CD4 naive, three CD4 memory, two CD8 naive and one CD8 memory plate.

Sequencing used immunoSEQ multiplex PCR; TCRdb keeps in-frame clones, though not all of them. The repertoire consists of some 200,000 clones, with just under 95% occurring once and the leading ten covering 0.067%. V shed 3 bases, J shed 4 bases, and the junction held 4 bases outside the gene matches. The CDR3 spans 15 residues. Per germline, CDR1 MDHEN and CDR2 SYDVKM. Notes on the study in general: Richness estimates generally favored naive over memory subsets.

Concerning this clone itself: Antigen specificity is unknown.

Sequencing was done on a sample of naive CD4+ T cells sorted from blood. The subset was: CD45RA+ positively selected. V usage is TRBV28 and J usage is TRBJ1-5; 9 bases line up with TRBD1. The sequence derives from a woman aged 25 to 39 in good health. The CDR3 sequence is CASSLSGTGNQPQHF. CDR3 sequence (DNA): TGTGCCAGCAGTTTGAGCGGGACAGGGAATCAGCCCCAGCATTTT.